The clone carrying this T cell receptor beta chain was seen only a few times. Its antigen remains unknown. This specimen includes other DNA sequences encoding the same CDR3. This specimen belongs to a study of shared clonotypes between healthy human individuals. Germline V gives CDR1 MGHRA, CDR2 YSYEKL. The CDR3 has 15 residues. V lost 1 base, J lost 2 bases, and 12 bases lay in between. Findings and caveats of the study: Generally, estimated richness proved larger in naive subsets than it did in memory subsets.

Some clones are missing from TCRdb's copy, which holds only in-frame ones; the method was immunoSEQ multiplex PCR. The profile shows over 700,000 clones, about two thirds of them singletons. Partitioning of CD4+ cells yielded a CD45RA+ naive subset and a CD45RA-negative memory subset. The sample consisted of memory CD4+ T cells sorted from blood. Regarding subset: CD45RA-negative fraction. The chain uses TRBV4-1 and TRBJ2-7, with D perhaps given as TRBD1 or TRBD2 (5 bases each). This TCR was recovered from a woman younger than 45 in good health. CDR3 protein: CASSQASGQTYEQYF. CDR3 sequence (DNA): TGCGCCAGCAGCCAAGCAAGCGGACAAACCTACGAGCAGTACTTC.